This note documents a single TCR beta chain sequence. Its specificity is not known. The germline V gene has CDR1 SGHRS and CDR2 YFSETQ. V shed 4 bases, J shed 5 bases, and the junction held 10 bases outside the gene matches. This CDR3 is built from 15 residues. One entry per CDR3 protein, called by TCRdb with MiXCR from the 5' RACE reads. The data contain 700,000 or so distinct CDR3 sequences, 15% to 20% of them singletons. This specimen comes from a study of CD8 T cells in ankylosing spondylitis. Regarding the study as a whole: A TCR beta motif of roughly 8 highly homologous variants appeared characteristic of ankylosing spondylitis blood. Earlier studies detected some motif variants in reactive arthritis synovial fluid and blood.

The chain combines TRBV5-1 with TRBJ2-7, with 9 bases that match TRBD1. Specimen: blood, either unsorted or a sorted T cell fraction (not recorded which). The clonotype comes from a male donor with ankylosing spondylitis. CDR3 nucleotide sequence: TGCGCCAGCAGCACCACACCTGGGACAGGGAACGAGCAGTACTTC. Translation: CASSTTPGTGNEQYF.